This T cell receptor beta chain was retrieved from a study of response to subunit inactivated influenza vaccine. General observations from the study: Few new T cells, the authors suggested, are recruited by each seasonal influenza vaccination.

For this clonotype: Its antigen remains unknown.

TCRdb reanalysed the RT-PCR reads using MiXCR and keeps one entry per CDR3 protein. The profile shows around 520,000 distinct CDR3 sequences, over 25% of them singletons. Germline V gene sequence: CDR1 MGHRA, CDR2 YSYEKL. Trimming cost V 1 base and J 5 bases, with 10 bases left between them. The length of the CDR3 is 14 residues. The input for sequencing was CD4+ T cells sorted from PBMCs, taken less than 6 days after vaccination. This TCR came from a man between 45 and 60 years old who received an inactivated influenza vaccine. The chain has TRBV4-1 and TRBJ2-3; D remains unclear. In nucleotides, the CDR3 is TGCGCCAGCAGCCAAGCTACGACGCGAGATACGCAGTATTTT. Translated: CASSQATTRDTQYF.